Shown below are 12 T cell receptor beta chains from a single sample sequenced in a study of T cells in Graves' hyperthyroidism and ophthalmopathy. RNA transcripts gave rise to amplified TCR beta CDR3 regions. TCR CDR3 regions were first amplified by RT-PCR with HTBI primers. From the multiplex PCR reads, TCRdb called clonotypes with MiXCR, one entry per CDR3 protein. The profile covers roughly 630,000 distinct CDR3 sequences, with 15% to 18% appearing a single time and about 7% taken by the ten largest. The sample was blood. The receptors shown here come from a woman in her thirties with Graves' hyperthyroidism.

This clonotype occurred many times. The J gene is TRBJ2-7, the V gene TRBV12-3 or TRBV12-4, with D possibly being TRBD1 or TRBD2 (5 bases each). This CDR3 comprises 13 residues. The germline V and J ends were trimmed by 1 base and 12 bases, with 16 bases remaining between them. In nucleotides, the CDR3 is TGTGCCAGCAGTTTAGGCATGGGGCCTGGGGGGTACTTC. Translating it yields CASSLGMGPGGYF.

This clonotype was counted at least ten times. The chain has TRBV27 and TRBJ1-5; tentatively, D is TRBD1 (6 bases). Germline V gene lookup returns CDR1 MNHEY and CDR2 SMNVEV (reference sequence). The CDR3 spans 15 residues. Trimming removed 1 base at V and 5 bases at J, with 12 bases between. CDR3 sequence (DNA): TGTGCCAGCAGTTTATTGGCAGGGGAATATCAGCCCCAGCATTTT. It translates to CASSLLAGEYQPQHF.

This clonotype was seen only a few times. The V gene is TRBV15, the J gene TRBJ2-1, with D tentatively TRBD2 (6 bases). V was cut by 3 bases and J by 0 bases, with 6 bases left in between. From germline, CDR1 is LNHNV and CDR2 YYDKDF (reference sequence). The CDR3 is made up of 14 amino acids. CDR3 region: CATSSGSSYNEQFF. The CDR3 nucleotides read TGTGCCACCAGCAGCGGGAGCTCCTACAATGAGCAGTTCTTC.

This rearrangement joins TRBV20-1 to TRBJ1-6; D unclear. CDR1 DFQATT and CDR2 SNEGSKA come from the germline V gene (reference sequence). The CDR3 runs to 12 residues. Trimming took off 7 bases at V and 7 bases at J, with 11 bases between the two ends. The CDR3, as DNA: TGCAGTGACGGACGGGCAAATTCACCCCTCCACTTT. Translating it yields CSDGRANSPLHF.

This clonotype was counted at least ten times. The rearrangement joins TRBV12-3 or TRBV12-4 to TRBJ1-2; 10 nucleotides match TRBD1. Losses at the gene ends were 7 bases for V and 3 bases for J; bases not matched to a gene: 14. CDR3 length equals 17 residues. CDR3 in amino acids: CASTQAPRTGGYYGYTF. CDR3 sequence (DNA): TGTGCCAGCACCCAGGCCCCGCGGACAGGGGGTTACTATGGCTACACCTTC.

The rearrangement links TRBV5-1 to TRBJ2-7; TRBD2 agrees at 10 bases. This CDR3 has 16 amino acids. Per the germline V gene, CDR1 is SGHRS and CDR2 is YFSETQ. V shed 5 bases and J 5 bases; nucleotides not matched to a gene: 13. The chain's CDR3 is CASRRDNLAGVNEQYF. CDR3 bases: TGCGCCAGCAGACGCGACAACCTAGCGGGGGTCAACGAGCAGTACTTC.

Notes on this clonotype: This may come from a read error, since a much larger clone is one base off. The chain combines TRBV12-3 or TRBV12-4 with TRBJ1-2; D not resolved. The CDR3 is 12 residues long. The CDR3 bases are TGTGTCAGCAGTTTAGGTCCCTATGGCTACACCTTC. Protein sequence: CVSSLGPYGYTF.

The sample holds a few counts of this clonotype. The chain uses TRBV18 and TRBJ2-7, with D unresolved. The germline V gene encodes CDR1 KGHSH and CDR2 LQKENI. The CDR3 is made up of 14 amino acids. Trimming took off 0 bases at V and 6 bases at J, with 12 bases between the two ends. The chain's CDR3 is CASSPPSLESEQYF. The CDR3 DNA sequence: TGTGCCAGCTCACCACCAAGTCTAGAGAGCGAGCAGTACTTC.

This chain links TRBV27 with TRBJ2-1, with 11 bases lining up with TRBD2. Germline V gene sequence: CDR1 MNHEY, CDR2 SMNVEV (reference sequence). CDR3 length: 16 amino acids. V was pared by 6 bases and J by 4 bases, with 8 bases of the junction left unmatched. In DNA, the CDR3 is TGTGCCAGCAGCGTACTAGCGGGAGCGCCTTACAATGAGCAGTTCTTC. Its protein is CASSVLAGAPYNEQFF.

This clonotype has ten or more counts. V usage is TRBV20-1 and J usage is TRBJ1-1; the D gene is possibly TRBD1 (6 bases). Germline CDR1 is DFQATT and CDR2 is SNEGSKA (reference sequence). The length of the CDR3 is 12 residues. V gave up 5 bases and J gave up 6 bases, with 13 bases separating them. In nucleotides, the CDR3 is TGCAGTGCTGGAGGGGGAGGGGCTGAAGCTTTCTTT. Amino acids: CSAGGGGAEAFF.

The chain couples TRBV5-1 to TRBJ2-1; 11 nucleotides match TRBD2. J gave up 1 base and V 0 bases, and 9 bases lay outside the gene matches. The CDR3 extends over 19 amino acids. Germline V gene sequence: CDR1 SGHRS, CDR2 YFSETQ. CDR3 protein: CASSLEFLAGGPSYNEQFF. The CDR3 DNA reads TGCGCCAGCAGCTTGGAGTTTTTAGCGGGAGGGCCGTCCTACAATGAGCAGTTCTTC.

This clonotype was found many times. CDR3 loop: CASSPPGGWEQFF. The CDR3 DNA is TGTGCCAGCAGCCCGCCGGGGGGGTGGGAGCAGTTCTTC. The chain links TRBV7-2 to TRBJ2-1; 8 bases agree with TRBD2. The CDR3 is 13 amino acids. Germline CDR1 is SGHTA and CDR2 is FQGNSA. V dropped 5 bases and J dropped 10; count of bases not matched to a gene: 7.